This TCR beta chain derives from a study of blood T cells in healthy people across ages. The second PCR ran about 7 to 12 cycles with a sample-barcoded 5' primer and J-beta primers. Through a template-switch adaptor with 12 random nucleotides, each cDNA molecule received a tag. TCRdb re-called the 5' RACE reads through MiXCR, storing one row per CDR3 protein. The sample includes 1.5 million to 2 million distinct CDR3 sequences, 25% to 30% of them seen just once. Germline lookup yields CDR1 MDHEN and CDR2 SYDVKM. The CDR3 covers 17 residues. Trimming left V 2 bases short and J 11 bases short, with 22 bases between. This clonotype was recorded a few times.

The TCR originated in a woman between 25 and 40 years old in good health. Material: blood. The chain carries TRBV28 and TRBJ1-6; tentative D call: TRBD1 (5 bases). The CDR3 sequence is CASSLIRRDLLGAPLHF. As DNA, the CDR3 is TGTGCCAGCAGTTTAATACGGCGGGACCTTTTAGGGGCACCCCTCCACTTT.